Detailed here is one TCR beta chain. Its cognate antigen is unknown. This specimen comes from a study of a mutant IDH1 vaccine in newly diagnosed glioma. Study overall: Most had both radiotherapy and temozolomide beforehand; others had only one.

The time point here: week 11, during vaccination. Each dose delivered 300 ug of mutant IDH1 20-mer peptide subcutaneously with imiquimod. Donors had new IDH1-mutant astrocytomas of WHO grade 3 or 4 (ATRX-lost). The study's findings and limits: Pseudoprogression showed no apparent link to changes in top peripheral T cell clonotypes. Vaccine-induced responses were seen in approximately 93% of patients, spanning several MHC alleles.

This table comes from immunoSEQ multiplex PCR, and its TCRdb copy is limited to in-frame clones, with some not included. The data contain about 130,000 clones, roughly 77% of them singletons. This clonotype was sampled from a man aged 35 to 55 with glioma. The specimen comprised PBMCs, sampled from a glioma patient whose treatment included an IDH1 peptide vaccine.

CDR3: CASSLRLRGEETQYF. In DNA form, the CDR3 reads TGTGCCAGCAGCCTCCGGCTGCGGGGGGAAGAGACCCAGTACTTC. The chain links TRBV27 to TRBJ2-5; 8 bases match TRBD2. V trimming: 6 bases; J trimming: 3 bases; junction bases outside the gene matches: 9. Looked up from germline, CDR1 is MNHEY and CDR2 is SMNVEV (reference sequence). This CDR3 has 15 residues.